The T cell receptor (beta chain) under discussion was sequenced for a study of blood T cells in healthy people across ages. This clonotype showed up just a few times. Its specificity is unknown. Study findings and constraints: When set beside aged donors, long-lived donors presented more naive CD4+ cells and higher diversity. The percentage of naive T cells correlated strongly with TCR beta diversity.

The donors, healthy Caucasians from Russia, were aged 6 to 90. Donors each provided around 10 milliliters of peripheral blood. The second PCR ran about 7 to 12 cycles with a sample-barcoded 5' primer and J-beta primers. TCRdb used MiXCR to reprocess the 5' RACE reads, holding one entry per CDR3 protein. This sample has some 750,000 distinct CDR3 sequences; approximately 22% occur once, and the top ten carry roughly a fifth. The CDR3 loop spans 14 amino acids. The V end was cut by 5 bases, the J end by 8 bases, with 16 bases between. CDR1 is MDHEN, CDR2 SYDVKM, per germline. The sequenced sample consisted of blood. The rearrangement uses TRBV28 and TRBJ2-1, with a tentative D call TRBD2 (6 bases). The clonotype comes from a man between 65 and 85 years old in good health. This CDR3 reads CASSTPTRRDEQFF. CDR3 coding DNA: TGTGCCAGCAGTACCCCGACTAGACGTGATGAGCAGTTCTTC.